This T cell receptor beta chain derives from a study of CD8+CD57+ T cells in acquired aplastic anemia. Genomic DNA, the template, was used for profiling of the TCR beta VDJ and CDR3. TCRdb used MiXCR to reprocess the reads, holding one entry per CDR3 protein. The table lists about 240,000 distinct CDR3 sequences, 40% to 50% of them singletons, with roughly 8% in the top ten. Notes on the study in general: Nearly 30 CD8+ CDR3 sequences were shared between patients and controls. Controls did not differ significantly from patients in CD8+ Simpson's diversity.

The V gene's germline CDR1 is SGDLS and CDR2 YYNGEE. This CDR3 region has 15 residues. Germline trimming cut 5 bases from V and 7 bases from J; bases unmatched to any gene: 9. Sequenced patients had shown CD8+CD57+ cell expansion by flow cytometry. The blood sampling took place in patients who had so far received no therapy. This clonotype was observed at least ten times. The antigen is undetermined. The source material was sorted CD4+, CD8+, or CD8+CD57+ T cells (not recorded which) from PBMCs. The gene calls are TRBV9 and TRBJ2-1; TRBD2 agrees at 10 bases. The receptor's source is a human donor with aplastic anemia. The CDR3 sequence is CASSASGRAQNEQFF. The CDR3 region has the DNA TGTGCCAGCAGTGCTAGCGGGAGAGCTCAAAATGAGCAGTTCTTC.